This is a list of T cell receptor beta chains from one sample in a study of blood T cell repertoires in COVID-19. Profiling relied on immunoSEQ multiplex PCR, and the TCRdb table lists in-frame clones only, not all of them. The data hold 55,000 to 65,000 clones, with roughly 88% observed a single time. Specimen: peripheral blood. These receptors came from a man aged 30-40 years with COVID-19, enrolled during active disease. CDR3s include the opening cysteine and the closing phenylalanine or tryptophan. The D gene is left open where the match is weak. Clone sizes are given selectively: once, few, many, or a class where the clone is expanded.

CDR3aa: CASSNGGRGDTWLTEAFF; CDR3nt: TGTGCCAGCAGCAATGGGGGGAGGGGAGATACGTGGCTCACTGAAGCTTTCTTT; v_gene: TRBV21-1; d_gene: -; abundance: -; j_gene: TRBJ1-1
CDR3aa: CASSLQGIDGYTF; CDR3nt: TGTGCCAGCAGCTTACAGGGAATCGATGGCTACACCTTC; v_gene: TRBV7-2; d_gene: -; abundance: -; j_gene: TRBJ1-2
CDR3aa: CASSRSLVRDSAPTFGYEQYF; CDR3nt: TGTGCCAGCAGCAGATCTCTGGTCCGGGACAGCGCACCCACCTTCGGCTACGAGCAGTACTTC; v_gene: TRBV21-1; d_gene: -; abundance: -; j_gene: TRBJ2-7
CDR3aa: CASSQEWDRELGEKLFF; CDR3nt: TGCGCCAGCAGCCAAGAGTGGGACAGGGAGCTTGGTGAAAAACTGTTTTTT; v_gene: TRBV4-1; d_gene: TRBD1; abundance: -; j_gene: TRBJ1-4
CDR3aa: CSVEAHTGLLTEAFF; CDR3nt: TGCAGCGTTGAAGCACACACAGGGCTCCTCACTGAAGCTTTCTTT; v_gene: TRBV29-1; d_gene: -; abundance: -; j_gene: TRBJ1-1
CDR3aa: CASSVASFRETQYF; CDR3nt: TGTGCCAGCAGCGTAGCGTCATTTAGAGAGACCCAGTACTTC; v_gene: TRBV9; d_gene: -; abundance: -; j_gene: TRBJ2-5
CDR3aa: CASSLRLAGVRDTDTQYF; CDR3nt: TGTGCCAGCAGCTTGAGGCTAGCGGGAGTTCGGGACACAGATACGCAGTATTTT; v_gene: TRBV7-6; d_gene: TRBD2; abundance: once; j_gene: TRBJ2-3
CDR3aa: CASSDRDRDLGGYTF; CDR3nt: TGTGCCAGCAGCGACCGGGACAGGGACCTGGGTGGCTACACCTTC; v_gene: TRBV5-4; d_gene: TRBD1; abundance: -; j_gene: TRBJ1-2
CDR3aa: CASSGDRFSTEAFF; CDR3nt: TGTGCCAGCAGTGGGGACAGGTTCTCTACTGAAGCTTTCTTT; v_gene: TRBV2; d_gene: TRBD1; abundance: -; j_gene: TRBJ1-1
CDR3aa: CASSLAQGYTEAFF; CDR3nt: TGTGCCAGCAGCTTAGCGCAGGGGTACACTGAAGCTTTCTTT; v_gene: TRBV7-9; d_gene: -; abundance: -; j_gene: TRBJ1-1